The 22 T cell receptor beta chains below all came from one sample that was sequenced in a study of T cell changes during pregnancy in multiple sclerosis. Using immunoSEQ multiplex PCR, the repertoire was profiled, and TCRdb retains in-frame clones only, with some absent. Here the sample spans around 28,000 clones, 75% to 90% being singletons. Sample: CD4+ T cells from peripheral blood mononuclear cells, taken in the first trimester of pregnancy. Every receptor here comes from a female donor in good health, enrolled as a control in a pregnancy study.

The CDR3 region has the DNA TGTGCCAGTAGCGGGACAGGTTTCAATGAGCAGTTCTTC. Translated: CASSGTGFNEQFF. This rearrangement joins TRBV19 to TRBJ2-1, with 8 bases identical to TRBD1. The CDR3 has 13 residues. Germline V CDR1 and CDR2: LNHDA, SQIVND (reference sequence). The J segment lost 6 bases and the V segment lost 6 bases, leaving 4 bases of the junction unmatched.

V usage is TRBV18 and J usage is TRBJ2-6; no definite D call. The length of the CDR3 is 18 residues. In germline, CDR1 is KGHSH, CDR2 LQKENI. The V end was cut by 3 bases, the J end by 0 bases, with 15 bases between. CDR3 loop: CASSPSFSPSSGANVLTF. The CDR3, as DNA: TGTGCCAGCTCACCGTCTTTTTCCCCGTCCTCTGGGGCCAACGTCCTGACTTTC.

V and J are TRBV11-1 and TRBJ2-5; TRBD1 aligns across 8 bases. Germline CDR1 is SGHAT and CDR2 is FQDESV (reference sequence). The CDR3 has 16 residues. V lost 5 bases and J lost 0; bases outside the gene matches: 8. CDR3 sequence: CASSQMDRAYQETQYF. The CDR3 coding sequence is TGTGCCAGCAGCCAAATGGACAGGGCGTACCAAGAGACCCAGTACTTC. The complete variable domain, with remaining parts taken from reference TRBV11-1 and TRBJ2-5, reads EAEVAQSPRYKITEKSQAVAFWCDPISGHATLYWYRQILGQGPELLVQFQDESVVDDSQLPKDRFSAERLKGVDSTLKIQPAELGDSAMYLCASSQMDRAYQETQYFGPGTRLLVL.

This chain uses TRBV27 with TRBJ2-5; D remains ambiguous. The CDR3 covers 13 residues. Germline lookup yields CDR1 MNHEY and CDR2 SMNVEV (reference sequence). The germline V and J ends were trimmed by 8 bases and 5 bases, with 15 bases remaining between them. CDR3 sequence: CASRGHTAETQYF. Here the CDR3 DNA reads TGTGCCAGCCGAGGCCATACCGCGGAGACCCAGTACTTC.

The CDR3 DNA sequence: TGTGCCAGCTCACCATTCGCTAGCGGGGGACCTAACACCGGGGAGCTGTTTTTT. This translates into CASSPFASGGPNTGELFF. This chain connects TRBV18 to TRBJ2-2; 10 bases are shared with TRBD2. This CDR3 contains 18 residues. In germline, CDR1 is KGHSH, CDR2 LQKENI. The junction had 8 bases not matched to a gene; V was cut back by 2 bases and J by 2 bases.

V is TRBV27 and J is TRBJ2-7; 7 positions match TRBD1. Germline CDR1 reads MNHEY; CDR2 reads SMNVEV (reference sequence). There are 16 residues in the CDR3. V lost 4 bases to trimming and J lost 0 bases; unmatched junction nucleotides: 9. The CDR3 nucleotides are TGTGCCAGCAGTTCGCCCGGACAGGCGAGCTCCTACGAGCAGTACTTC. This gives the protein CASSSPGQASSYEQYF.

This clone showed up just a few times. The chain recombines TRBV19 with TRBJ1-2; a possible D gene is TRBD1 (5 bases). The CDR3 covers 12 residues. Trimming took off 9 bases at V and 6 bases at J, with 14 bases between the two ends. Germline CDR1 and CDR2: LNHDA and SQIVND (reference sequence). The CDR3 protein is CASEQDPDGYTF. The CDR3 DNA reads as TGTGCCAGCGAACAGGACCCAGATGGCTACACCTTC.

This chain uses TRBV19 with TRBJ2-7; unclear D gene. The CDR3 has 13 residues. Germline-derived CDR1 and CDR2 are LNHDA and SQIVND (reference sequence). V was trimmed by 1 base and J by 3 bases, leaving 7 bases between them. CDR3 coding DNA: TGTGCCAGTAGTATAGGTCGGTTCTACGAGCAGTACTTC. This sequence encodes CASSIGRFYEQYF.

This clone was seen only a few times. This chain's CDR3 is CASSKQGTRTDTQYF. The CDR3 DNA reads as TGTGCCAGCAGCAAACAGGGGACGCGCACAGATACGCAGTATTTT. The V and J genes are TRBV5-8 and TRBJ2-3; 7 bases are shared with TRBD1. Germline CDR1 reads SGHTS; CDR2 reads YDEGEE. The J segment lost 1 base and the V segment lost 4 bases, leaving 6 bases of the junction unmatched. This CDR3 has 15 amino acids.

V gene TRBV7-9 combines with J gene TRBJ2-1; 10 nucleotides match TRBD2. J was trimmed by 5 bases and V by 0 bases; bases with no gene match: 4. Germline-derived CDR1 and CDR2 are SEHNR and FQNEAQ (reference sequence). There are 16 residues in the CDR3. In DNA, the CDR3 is TGTGCCAGCAGCTTAGCGGGACTAGCGCCGCACAATGAGCAGTTCTTC. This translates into CASSLAGLAPHNEQFF.

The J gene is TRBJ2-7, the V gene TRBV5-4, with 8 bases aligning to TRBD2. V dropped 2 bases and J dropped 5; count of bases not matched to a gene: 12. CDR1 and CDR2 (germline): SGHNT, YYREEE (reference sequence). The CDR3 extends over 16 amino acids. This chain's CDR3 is CASSLWGAGEFDEQYF. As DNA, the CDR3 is TGTGCCAGCAGCTTATGGGGAGCGGGGGAGTTTGACGAGCAGTACTTC. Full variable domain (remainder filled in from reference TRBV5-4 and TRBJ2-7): ETGVTQSPTHLIKTRGQQVTLRCSSQSGHNTVSWYQQALGQGPQFIFQYYREEENGRGNFPPRFSGLQFPNYSSELNVNALELDDSALYLCASSLWGAGEFDEQYFGPGTRLTVT.

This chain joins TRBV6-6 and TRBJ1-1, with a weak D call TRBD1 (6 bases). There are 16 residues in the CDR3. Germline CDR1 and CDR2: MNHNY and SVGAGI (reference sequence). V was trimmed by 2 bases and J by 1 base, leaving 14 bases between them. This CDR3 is CASSYPQGRGNTEAFF. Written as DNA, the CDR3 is TGTGCCAGCAGTTACCCACAGGGTAGGGGGAACACTGAAGCTTTCTTT.

CDR3 bases: TGTGCCAGCAGCTTGTTGACAGGGAACACTGAAGCTTTCTTT. It translates to CASSLLTGNTEAFF. This chain uses TRBV5-8 with TRBJ1-1; perhaps TRBD1 as D (6 bases). This CDR3 is built from 14 residues. Germline-derived CDR1 and CDR2 are SGHTS and YDEGEE. V lost 1 base, J lost 1 base, and 8 bases lay in between.

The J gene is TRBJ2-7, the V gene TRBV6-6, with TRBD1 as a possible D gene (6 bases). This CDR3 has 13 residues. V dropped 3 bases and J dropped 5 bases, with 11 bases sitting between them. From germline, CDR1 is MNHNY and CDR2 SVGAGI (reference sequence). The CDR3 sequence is CASSYFQGHEQYF. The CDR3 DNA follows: TGTGCCAGCAGTTATTTTCAGGGGCACGAGCAGTACTTC.

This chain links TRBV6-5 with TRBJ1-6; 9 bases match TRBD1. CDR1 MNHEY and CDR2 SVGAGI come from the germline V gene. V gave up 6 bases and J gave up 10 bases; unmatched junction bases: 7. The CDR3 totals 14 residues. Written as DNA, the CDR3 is TGTGCCAGCAGGAGCGGAGGGACAGGGTCACCCCTCCACTTT. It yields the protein CASRSGGTGSPLHF.

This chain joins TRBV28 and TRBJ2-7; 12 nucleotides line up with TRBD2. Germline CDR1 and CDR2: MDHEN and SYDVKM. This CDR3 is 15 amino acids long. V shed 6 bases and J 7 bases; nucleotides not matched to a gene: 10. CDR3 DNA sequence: TGTGCCAGCAGGGGAAGACTAGCGGGAGTAAGGGAGCAGTACTTC. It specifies CASRGRLAGVREQYF.

The CDR3 nucleotides read TGCGCCAGCAGCTTTAGCGGACGCACAGATACGCAGTATTTT. This encodes CASSFSGRTDTQYF. The rearrangement links TRBV5-1 to TRBJ2-3, with D tentatively TRBD2 (6 bases). Trimming cost V 2 bases and J 1 base, with 8 bases left between them. The CDR3 covers 14 residues. The germline gives CDR1 SGHRS, CDR2 YFSETQ.

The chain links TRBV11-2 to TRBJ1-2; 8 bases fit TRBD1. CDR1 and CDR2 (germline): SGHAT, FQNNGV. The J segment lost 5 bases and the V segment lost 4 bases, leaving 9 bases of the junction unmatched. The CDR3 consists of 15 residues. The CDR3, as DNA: TGTGCCAGCAGCTCGAATTCCGACAGGGGTTATGGCTACACCTTC. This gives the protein CASSSNSDRGYGYTF.

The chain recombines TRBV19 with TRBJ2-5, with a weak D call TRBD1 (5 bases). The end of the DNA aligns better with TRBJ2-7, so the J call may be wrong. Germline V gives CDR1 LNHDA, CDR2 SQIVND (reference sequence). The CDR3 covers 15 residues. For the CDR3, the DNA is TGTGCCAGTAGTATAGACTCCCTCACAGGCCGCGAGCAGTACTTC. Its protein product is CASSIDSLTGREQYF.

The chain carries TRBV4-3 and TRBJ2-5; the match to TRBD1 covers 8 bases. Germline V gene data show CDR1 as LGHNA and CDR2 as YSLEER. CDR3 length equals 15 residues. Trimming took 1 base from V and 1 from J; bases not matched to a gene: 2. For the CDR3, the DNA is TGCGCCAGCAGCCAAGGACAGGGGATCCAAGAGACCCAGTACTTC. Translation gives CASSQGQGIQETQYF.

In DNA, the CDR3 is TGTGCCAGCTCACTCGGACTAGCGGGTACCTACGAGCAGTACTTC. Translation: CASSLGLAGTYEQYF. V usage is TRBV18 and J usage is TRBJ2-7, with 11 bases lining up with TRBD2. Germline V CDR1 and CDR2: KGHSH, LQKENI. The CDR3 totals 15 residues. V was clipped by 4 bases and J by 2 bases; unmatched bases: 4. Combining the CDR3 with reference TRBV18 and TRBJ2-7 gives the whole variable domain NAGVMQNPRHLVRRRGQEARLRCSPMKGHSHVYWYRQLPEEGLKFMVYLQKENIIDESGMPKERFSAEFPKEGPSILRIQQVVRGDSAAYFCASSLGLAGTYEQYFGPGTRLTVT.

The CDR3 reads CASSPPGQGAFYGYTF. CDR3 sequence (DNA): TGTGCCAGCTCACCACCGGGACAGGGGGCGTTCTATGGCTACACCTTC. This chain links TRBV18 with TRBJ1-2, with TRBD1 matching over 12 bases. J lost 4 bases, V lost 0 bases, and 3 bases had no gene match. Per the germline V gene, CDR1 is KGHSH and CDR2 is LQKENI. The CDR3 sequence is 16 residues long.